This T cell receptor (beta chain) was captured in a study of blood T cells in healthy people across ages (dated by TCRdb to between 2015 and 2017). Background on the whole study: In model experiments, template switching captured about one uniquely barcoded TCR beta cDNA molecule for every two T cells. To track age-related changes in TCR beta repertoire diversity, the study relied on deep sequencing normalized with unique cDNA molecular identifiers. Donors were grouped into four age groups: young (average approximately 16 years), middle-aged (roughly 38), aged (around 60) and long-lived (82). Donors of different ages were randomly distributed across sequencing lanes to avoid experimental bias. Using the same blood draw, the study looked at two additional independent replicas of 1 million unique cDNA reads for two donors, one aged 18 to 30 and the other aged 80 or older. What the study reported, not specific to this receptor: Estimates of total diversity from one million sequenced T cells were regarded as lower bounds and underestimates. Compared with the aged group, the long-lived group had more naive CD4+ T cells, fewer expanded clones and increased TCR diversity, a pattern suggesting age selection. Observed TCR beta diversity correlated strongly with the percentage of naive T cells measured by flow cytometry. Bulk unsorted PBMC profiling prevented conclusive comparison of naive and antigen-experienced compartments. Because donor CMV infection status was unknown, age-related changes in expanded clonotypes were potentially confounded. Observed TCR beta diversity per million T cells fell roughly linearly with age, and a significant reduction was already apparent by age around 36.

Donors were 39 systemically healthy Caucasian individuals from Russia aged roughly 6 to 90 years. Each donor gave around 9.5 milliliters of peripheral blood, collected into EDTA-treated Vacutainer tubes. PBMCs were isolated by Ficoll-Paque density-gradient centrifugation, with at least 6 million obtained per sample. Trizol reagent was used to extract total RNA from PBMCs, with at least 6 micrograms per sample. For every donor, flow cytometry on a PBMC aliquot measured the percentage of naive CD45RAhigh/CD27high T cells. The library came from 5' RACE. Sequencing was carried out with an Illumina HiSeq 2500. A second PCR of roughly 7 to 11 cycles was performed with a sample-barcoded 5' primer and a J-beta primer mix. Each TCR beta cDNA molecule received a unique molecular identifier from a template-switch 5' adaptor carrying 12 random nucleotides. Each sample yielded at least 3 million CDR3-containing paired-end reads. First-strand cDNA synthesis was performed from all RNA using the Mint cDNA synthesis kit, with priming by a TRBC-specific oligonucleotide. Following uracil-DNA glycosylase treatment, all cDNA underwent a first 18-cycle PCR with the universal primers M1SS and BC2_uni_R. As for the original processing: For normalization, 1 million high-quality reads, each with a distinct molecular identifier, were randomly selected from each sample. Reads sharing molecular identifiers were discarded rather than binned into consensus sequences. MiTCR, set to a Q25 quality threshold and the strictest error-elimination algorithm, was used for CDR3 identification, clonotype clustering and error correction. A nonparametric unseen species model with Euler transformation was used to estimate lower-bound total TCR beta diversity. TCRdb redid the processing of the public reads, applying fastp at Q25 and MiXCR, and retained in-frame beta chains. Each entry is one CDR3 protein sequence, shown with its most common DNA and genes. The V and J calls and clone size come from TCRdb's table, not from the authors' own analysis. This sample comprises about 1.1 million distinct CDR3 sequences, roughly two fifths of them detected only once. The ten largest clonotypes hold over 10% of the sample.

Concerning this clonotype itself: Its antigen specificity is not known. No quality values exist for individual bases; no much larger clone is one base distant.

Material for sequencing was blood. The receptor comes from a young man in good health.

The sequence in DNA is TGTGCCAGCAGCTTACTCCAGCGGGGGGGCACAGATACGCAGTATTTT. The encoded protein is CASSLLQRGGTDTQYF. The rearrangement joined TRBV7-3 to TRBJ2-3, and 9 junctional nucleotides match TRBD2. CDR1 and CDR2 were assigned from the germline V gene as SGHTA and FQGTGA. Germline trimming amounts to 2 bases on V and 1 base on J, with 4 as the count of junction bases outside the gene matches. The CDR3 spans 16 residues, from the cysteine through the phenylalanine. The only DNA kept is the CDR3, 48 bases in frame from the first base.